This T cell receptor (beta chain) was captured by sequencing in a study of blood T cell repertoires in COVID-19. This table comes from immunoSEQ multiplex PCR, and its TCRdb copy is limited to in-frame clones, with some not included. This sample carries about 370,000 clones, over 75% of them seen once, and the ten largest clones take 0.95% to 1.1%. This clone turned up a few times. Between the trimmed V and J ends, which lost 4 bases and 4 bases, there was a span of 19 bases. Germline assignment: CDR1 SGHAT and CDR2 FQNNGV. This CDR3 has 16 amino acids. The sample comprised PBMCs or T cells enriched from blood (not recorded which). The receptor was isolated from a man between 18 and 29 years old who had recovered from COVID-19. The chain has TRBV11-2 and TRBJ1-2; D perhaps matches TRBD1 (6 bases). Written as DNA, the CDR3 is TGTGCCAGCAGCTCCATTTTCAAAGACAGGACCTATGGCTACACCTTC. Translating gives CASSSIFKDRTYGYTF. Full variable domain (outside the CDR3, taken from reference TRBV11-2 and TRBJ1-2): EAGVAQSPRYKIIEKRQSVAFWCNPISGHATLYWYQQILGQGPKLLIQFQNNGVVDDSQLPKDRFSAERLKGVDSTLKIQPAKLEDSAVYLCASSSIFKDRTYGYTFGSGTRLTVV.